One sample yielded the 12 T cell receptor beta chains listed below, sequenced in a study of CD4 T cell repertoires in COVID-19. TCRdb keeps only in-frame clones here, not all; method: immunoSEQ multiplex PCR. Of approximately 75,000 clones listed, 80% to 90% are singletons. Sequencing used CD4+ T cells from peripheral blood, obtained after recovery from COVID-19. The receptors here all came from a human donor who had COVID-19.

The J gene is TRBJ2-5, the V gene TRBV29-1; TRBD1 aligns across 7 bases. The germline V gene has CDR1 SQVTM and CDR2 ANQGSEA. This CDR3 is built from 13 residues. V gave up 5 bases and J gave up 6 bases; unmatched junction bases: 9. The CDR3 here is CSVLGQGVKTQYF. The CDR3 DNA sequence: TGCAGCGTTTTAGGGCAGGGGGTAAAGACCCAGTACTTC.

V gene TRBV9 combines with J gene TRBJ2-5; 10 nucleotides match TRBD2. The CDR3 extends over 14 amino acids. V lost 3 bases and J lost 11; bases outside the gene matches: 10. CDR1 SGDLS and CDR2 YYNGEE come from the germline V gene. The CDR3 spells CASSANLAGAFQYF. CDR3 bases: TGTGCCAGCAGCGCAAATCTAGCGGGAGCCTTTCAGTACTTC.

The V call is TRBV29-1, the J call TRBJ1-1, with D unresolved. Deletions cut 7 bases from V and 7 bases from J, with 16 bases between. Per the germline V gene, CDR1 is SQVTM and CDR2 is ANQGSEA. The length of the CDR3 is 12 residues. The CDR3 here is CSASQLGFEAFF. The CDR3 nucleotides are TGCAGCGCCTCCCAACTGGGGTTTGAAGCTTTCTTT.

The chain joins TRBV7-3 to TRBJ2-2; D gene uncertain. The V end lost 5 bases, the J end lost 6 bases, and 7 bases lay between the germline ends. This CDR3 has 12 amino acids. Germline V lookup: CDR1 SGHTA, CDR2 FQGTGA. The CDR3: CASSGWAGELFF. The DNA for the CDR3 is TGTGCCAGCAGCGGCTGGGCCGGGGAGCTGTTTTTT. Full variable domain (missing parts from reference TRBV7-3 and TRBJ2-2): GAGVSQTPSNKVTEKGKYVELRCDPISGHTALYWYRQSLGQGPEFLIYFQGTGAADDSGLPNDRFFAVRPEGSVSTLKIQRTERGDSAVYLCASSGWAGELFFGEGSRLTVL.

The chain recombines TRBV20-1 with TRBJ1-2, with 9 bases matching TRBD1. This CDR3 spans 15 amino acids. J gave up 5 bases and V 3 bases, and 10 bases lay outside the gene matches. Germline values: CDR1 DFQATT, CDR2 SNEGSKA (reference sequence). The CDR3 DNA sequence: TGCAGTGCTAGTGAACCCACAGGGGGCCGTTATGGCTACACCTTC. The encoded protein is CSASEPTGGRYGYTF.

The V and J genes are TRBV28 and TRBJ2-3; 9 bases are a match to TRBD1. Germline assignment: CDR1 MDHEN and CDR2 SYDVKM. Trimming at V came to 6 bases and at J to 5 bases, leaving 9 bases not matched to a gene. The CDR3 loop spans 15 amino acids. CDR3 loop: CASSPATGGVDTQYF. In nucleotides, the CDR3 is TGTGCCAGCAGCCCAGCAACAGGGGGCGTAGATACGCAGTATTTT.

This clone was seen just once. This chain links TRBV18 with TRBJ2-5; TRBD2 might be the D (5 bases). CDR3 length equals 14 residues. Germline V gene sequence: CDR1 KGHSH, CDR2 LQKENI. The V gene lost 3 bases and the J gene lost 5 bases, with 13 bases spanning the gap. The CDR3 DNA sequence: TGTGCCAGCTCACCCTCCGGGGAAAGGGAGACCCAGTACTTC. Its translation is CASSPSGERETQYF.

The chain employs TRBV10-1 and TRBJ1-4; D call uncertain. Trimming took 6 bases from V and 0 from J, leaving 8 bases between them. The CDR3 runs to 14 residues. The germline CDR1 and CDR2 sequences are WNHNN and SYGVQD (reference sequence). In DNA form, the CDR3 reads TGCGCCAGCAGCTCGGGGTCAACTAATGAAAAACTGTTTTTT. Translated, it gives CASSSGSTNEKLFF.

CDR3 in DNA: TGTGCCAGTAGTATCAGTCTCCTGGGGGACACTGAAGCTTTCTTT. As protein: CASSISLLGDTEAFF. This chain uses TRBV19 with TRBJ1-1, with D tentatively TRBD1 (5 bases). Germline V gives CDR1 LNHDA, CDR2 SQIVND (reference sequence). V was cut by 3 bases and J by 3 bases, with 14 bases left in between. CDR3 length equals 15 residues.

The V and J genes are TRBV3-1 (or the pseudogene TRBV3-2) and TRBJ2-7; D unresolved. In germline, CDR1 is LGHDT, CDR2 YNNKEL (reference sequence). This CDR3 comprises 14 residues. Trimming stripped 0 bases from V and 3 bases from J, with 9 bases between. This CDR3 reads CASSQEPAIYEQYF. The CDR3 nucleotides read TGTGCCAGCAGCCAAGAGCCCGCAATCTACGAGCAGTACTTC.

The chain links TRBV30 to TRBJ2-1, with a weak D call TRBD2 (5 bases). Trimming removed 0 bases at V and 1 base at J, with 7 bases between. The CDR3 consists of 14 residues. Per the germline V gene, CDR1 is GTSNPN and CDR2 is SVGIG (reference sequence). The CDR3 protein is CAWSVRGSYNEQFF. The CDR3 coding sequence is TGTGCCTGGAGTGTACGGGGTTCCTACAATGAGCAGTTCTTC.

V usage is TRBV6-5 and J usage is TRBJ1-1; 7 nucleotides match TRBD1. V trimming: 1 base; J trimming: 1 base; junction bases outside the gene matches: 6. The CDR3 covers 16 residues. Looked up from germline, CDR1 is MNHEY and CDR2 is SVGAGI. CDR3 coding DNA: TGTGCCAGCAGTTACTGGAACAGGGGATCGAACACTGAAGCTTTCTTT. Translating gives CASSYWNRGSNTEAFF.